The 25 T cell receptor beta chains below all came from one sample that was sequenced in a study of cytomegalovirus exposure and HLA in healthy donors. Some clones are missing from TCRdb's copy, which holds only in-frame ones; the method was immunoSEQ multiplex PCR. The data contain about 69,000 clones, just over 95% of them singletons. The sequenced sample consisted of PBMCs. All receptors come from a young woman in good health and CMV-seropositive.

The chain combines TRBV28 with TRBJ2-1, with 8 positions matching TRBD2. Germline loops: CDR1 MDHEN, CDR2 SYDVKM. This CDR3 has 15 residues. Losses at the gene ends were 5 bases for V and 6 bases for J; bases not matched to a gene: 9. The CDR3 here is CASSPRLAPTNEQFF. CDR3 bases: TGTGCCAGCAGTCCGCGACTAGCGCCGACCAATGAGCAGTTCTTC.

This rearrangement joins TRBV11-2 to TRBJ2-1, with 7 nucleotides matching TRBD2. Germline lookup yields CDR1 SGHAT and CDR2 FQNNGV. The CDR3 spans 17 residues. Germline trimming cut 5 bases from V and 0 bases from J; bases unmatched to any gene: 10. The CDR3 reads CASSPLLGGSSYNEQFF. CDR3 DNA: TGTGCCAGCAGCCCCCTTCTTGGCGGGAGCTCCTACAATGAGCAGTTCTTC.

V usage is TRBV19 and J usage is TRBJ2-1; 10 bases align to TRBD2. The CDR3 consists of 16 residues. Looked up from germline, CDR1 is LNHDA and CDR2 is SQIVND (reference sequence). V was clipped by 8 bases and J by 4 bases; unmatched bases: 11. The CDR3 here is CASGLAGAIPYNEQFF. DNA of the CDR3: TGTGCCAGTGGTCTAGCGGGAGCAATCCCTTACAATGAGCAGTTCTTC.

The V call is TRBV9, the J call TRBJ2-2, with 10 bases fitting TRBD2. Trimming removed 1 base from V and 0 bases from J; junction bases left unmatched: 3. CDR1 and CDR2 from the germline V gene are SGDLS and YYNGEE. CDR3 length: 17 amino acids. CDR3: CASSVQSGRANTGELFF. DNA for the CDR3: TGTGCCAGCAGCGTACAGAGCGGGAGGGCGAACACCGGGGAGCTGTTTTTT.

The V gene is TRBV11-3, the J gene TRBJ2-1, with 8 bases aligning to TRBD2. Trimming cost V 7 bases and J 8 bases; bases outside gene matches: 10. The CDR3 totals 14 residues. Germline loops: CDR1 SGHNT, CDR2 YENEEA. The CDR3 protein is CASTSSGLGHEQFF. CDR3 sequence (DNA): TGTGCCAGCACTTCTAGCGGGCTGGGGCATGAGCAGTTCTTC.

The V and J genes are TRBV11-2 and TRBJ1-4; TRBD1 agrees at 10 bases. Germline V lookup: CDR1 SGHAT, CDR2 FQNNGV. This CDR3 contains 16 residues. The V gene end was trimmed by 0 bases and the J gene end by 7 bases; junction bases not matched to a gene: 5. CDR3: CASSLESDRGGEKLFF. CDR3 coding DNA: TGTGCCAGCAGCTTAGAGTCGGACAGGGGGGGTGAAAAACTGTTTTTT.

The rearrangement joins TRBV7-8 to TRBJ1-2; perhaps TRBD1 as D (5 bases). The germline V gene has CDR1 SGHVS and CDR2 FQNEAQ. This CDR3 has 14 residues. Trimming stripped 5 bases from V and 1 base from J, with 11 bases between. The CDR3 loop reads CASSPEQVNYGYTF. CDR3 coding DNA: TGTGCCAGCAGCCCCGAACAGGTTAACTATGGCTACACCTTC.

Worth noting for this clone: Germline is not matched at one junction end, which may reflect a read error. This rearrangement joins TRBV4-2 to TRBJ2-1; D is undetermined. CDR1 and CDR2 (germline): LGHNA, YNFKEQ. The CDR3 has 16 amino acids. The CDR3 DNA reads as TGTGCCAGCAGCCTTACCCTAACCGCGTCCTCCAATGAGCAGTTCTTC. Protein product: CASSLTLTASSNEQFF.

The chain is built from TRBV11-2 and TRBJ2-7, with 7 positions matching TRBD2. The CDR3 length is 13 residues. V shed 3 bases and J 3 bases; nucleotides not matched to a gene: 2. CDR1 SGHAT and CDR2 FQNNGV come from the germline V gene. This chain's CDR3 is CASSFERGYEQYF. Here the CDR3 DNA reads TGTGCCAGCAGCTTTGAGCGGGGCTACGAGCAGTACTTC.

The rearrangement links TRBV4-2 to TRBJ2-2; the D gene is possibly TRBD1 (5 bases). From germline, CDR1 is LGHNA and CDR2 YNFKEQ. The V end was cut by 1 base, the J end by 0 bases, with 9 bases between. The CDR3 extends over 16 amino acids. CDR3 sequence: CASSQARAANTGELFF. In nucleotides, the CDR3 is TGTGCCAGCAGCCAAGCCAGGGCAGCGAACACCGGGGAGCTGTTTTTT.

The chain uses TRBV10-3 and TRBJ1-2, with D unclear. Germline lookup yields CDR1 ENHRY and CDR2 SYGVKD. Trimming took 3 bases from V and 0 from J, leaving 8 bases between them. This CDR3 spans 14 amino acids. The CDR3 nucleotides are TGTGCCATCAGTGAATCGGTCGCTAACTATGGCTACACCTTC. It translates to CAISESVANYGYTF.

This chain connects TRBV7-3 to TRBJ2-1; a possible D gene is TRBD2 (5 bases). Trimming left V 5 bases short and J 6 bases short, with 11 bases between. This CDR3 contains 13 residues. Per the germline V gene, CDR1 is SGHTA and CDR2 is FQGTGA. DNA for the CDR3: TGTGCCAGCAGCCATACTAGTTCCAATGAGCAGTTCTTC. Translating gives CASSHTSSNEQFF.

There are a few counts of this clone. The chain has TRBV7-2 and TRBJ2-5; D is unclear. Germline CDR1 and CDR2: SGHTA and FQGNSA. Trimming took off 5 bases at V and 2 bases at J, with 9 bases between the two ends. The CDR3 runs 13 residues. As DNA, the CDR3 is TGTGCCAGCAGCCAGGCCAGACAAGAGACCCAGTACTTC. Protein sequence: CASSQARQETQYF.

The chain employs TRBV7-2 and TRBJ2-3, with D tentatively TRBD2 (7 bases). V was trimmed by 7 bases and J by 0 bases, leaving 14 bases between them. There are 15 residues in the CDR3. CDR1 and CDR2 from the germline V gene are SGHTA and FQGNSA. The CDR3 sequence: CASTWGGLSTDTQYF. DNA of the CDR3: TGTGCCAGCACCTGGGGGGGGCTTAGCACAGATACGCAGTATTTT.

The genes are TRBV23-1 and TRBJ2-7; the D is unclear. TRBV23-1 is an open reading frame, and its role is uncertain. V was shortened by 0 bases and J by 3 bases, with 12 bases between the two germline ends. The CDR3 totals 15 residues. Here the CDR3 DNA reads TGCGCCAGCAGTCAATCGGTACAGCCGCTCTACGAGCAGTACTTC. This encodes CASSQSVQPLYEQYF.

The chain couples TRBV28 to TRBJ1-2; D is ambiguous. The CDR3 consists of 14 residues. Germline assignment: CDR1 MDHEN and CDR2 SYDVKM. V was pared by 6 bases and J by 4 bases, with 15 bases between. CDR3 sequence: CASSPGLLVYGYTF. The CDR3 nucleotides are TGTGCCAGCAGCCCGGGTCTTTTAGTCTATGGCTACACCTTC.

CDR3 in DNA: TGTGCCAGCAGCTTAGCCCTAGCGGGATTCTACAATGAGCAGTTCTTC. It encodes CASSLALAGFYNEQFF. This chain connects TRBV11-1 to TRBJ2-1, with 9 bases that match TRBD2. After removal of 0 bases from V and 3 bases from J, the junction contained 3 bases not matched to a gene. This CDR3 has 16 amino acids. In germline, CDR1 is SGHAT, CDR2 FQDESV (reference sequence).

This sequence joins TRBV19 and TRBJ2-5; tentatively, D is TRBD2 (7 bases). The CDR3 sequence is 15 residues long. V was clipped by 0 bases and J by 4 bases, with 12 bases between them. The germline CDR1 and CDR2 sequences are LNHDA and SQIVND (reference sequence). The CDR3 DNA reads TGTGCCAGTAGTATAGATGGGGGGGCTGGAGAGACCCAGTACTTC. Translating gives CASSIDGGAGETQYF.

The chain uses TRBV4-1 and TRBJ1-4; D not certain. The V gene's germline CDR1 is MGHRA and CDR2 YSYEKL. This CDR3 region has 18 residues. V lost 0 bases and J lost 7, with 21 bases in between. CDR3: CASSQEFRVGARIEKLFF. The CDR3, as DNA: TGCGCCAGCAGCCAAGAATTCCGGGTCGGAGCGAGAATTGAAAAACTGTTTTTT.

The DNA for the CDR3 is TGTGCCTGGGGGTCAGGGGGCAAAGGGACAGATACGCAGTATTTT. It encodes CAWGSGGKGTDTQYF. The genes are TRBV30 and TRBJ2-3; the match to TRBD1 covers 8 bases. Germline lookup yields CDR1 GTSNPN and CDR2 SVGIG (reference sequence). The CDR3 extends over 15 amino acids. After removal of 5 bases from V and 3 bases from J, the junction contained 10 bases not matched to a gene.

The rearrangement links TRBV28 to TRBJ2-3; TRBD1 agrees at 9 bases. Germline assignment: CDR1 MDHEN and CDR2 SYDVKM. The J segment lost 4 bases and the V segment lost 1 base, leaving 6 bases of the junction unmatched. The CDR3 length is 16 residues. The CDR3 region has the DNA TGTGCCAGCAGTTTATCCGGGACAGGGTATCCAGATACGCAGTATTTT. Translated, it gives CASSLSGTGYPDTQYF.

The genes are TRBV11-2 and TRBJ2-5, with D possibly matching TRBD1 (6 bases). Germline CDR1 and CDR2: SGHAT and FQNNGV. CDR3 length: 15 amino acids. V dropped 4 bases and J dropped 2 bases, with 14 bases sitting between them. CDR3 coding DNA: TGTGCCAGCAGCTCTTTGACAGGCAAACAAGAGACCCAGTACTTC. It is translated as CASSSLTGKQETQYF. Full variable domain (outside the CDR3, taken from reference TRBV11-2 and TRBJ2-5): EAGVAQSPRYKIIEKRQSVAFWCNPISGHATLYWYQQILGQGPKLLIQFQNNGVVDDSQLPKDRFSAERLKGVDSTLKIQPAKLEDSAVYLCASSSLTGKQETQYFGPGTRLLVL.

The rearrangement joins TRBV25-1 to TRBJ2-1, with D maybe TRBD2 (5 bases). Germline assignment: CDR1 MGHDK and CDR2 SYGVNS. V was pared by 2 bases and J by 0 bases, with 14 bases between. This CDR3 comprises 17 residues. The CDR3 here is CASSEKAGHSSYNEQFF. The CDR3 DNA is TGTGCCAGCAGTGAAAAGGCGGGCCACAGCTCCTACAATGAGCAGTTCTTC.

This rearrangement joins TRBV11-3 to TRBJ2-7; 9 positions agree with TRBD2. The length of the CDR3 is 17 residues. Trimming removed 1 base from V and 3 bases from J; junction bases left unmatched: 10. Per germline, CDR1 SGHNT and CDR2 YENEEA. CDR3 nucleotides: TGTGCCAGCAGCTTAGCCAGGCCCGGGACTAGCATCTACGAGCAGTACTTC. Its protein product is CASSLARPGTSIYEQYF.

The chain couples TRBV9 to TRBJ2-2; D not resolved. Germline CDR1 is SGDLS and CDR2 is YYNGEE. CDR3 size: 15 residues. Trimming took off 0 bases at V and 1 base at J, with 7 bases between the two ends. The CDR3, as DNA: TGTGCCAGCAGCGTAGGAAGAGGGAACACCGGGGAGCTGTTTTTT. Protein: CASSVGRGNTGELFF.